This entry lists 3 T cell receptor beta chains sequenced from one sample in a study of blood T cell repertoires in COVID-19. The assay was immunoSEQ multiplex PCR, and TCRdb's table has in-frame clones only and misses some. The table includes around 130,000 clones, under 90% detected once. The source material was peripheral blood. All receptors come from a woman aged 55-70 years with acute or convalescent COVID-19.

The chain joins TRBV5-5 to TRBJ1-6; 10 nucleotides match TRBD1. Germline values: CDR1 SGHKS, CDR2 YYEKEE (reference sequence). The CDR3 extends over 16 amino acids. The V and J ends lost 3 bases and 7 bases, in that order; junction bases with no gene match: 7. The CDR3 DNA sequence: TGTGCCAGCAGCTGGGGGACAGGGGTTCCCAATTCACCCCTCCACTTT. It encodes CASSWGTGVPNSPLHF.

This chain uses TRBV7-2 with TRBJ1-2; 8 positions agree with TRBD1. Trimming took 4 bases from V and 7 from J; bases not matched to a gene: 5. Germline assignment: CDR1 SGHTA and CDR2 FQGNSA. The CDR3 sequence is 13 residues long. The DNA of the CDR3 is TGTGCCAGCAGCTCTTCCGGGACAGGTGGCTACACCTTC. Residues: CASSSSGTGGYTF.

The V and J genes are TRBV19 and TRBJ1-2; D is possibly TRBD1 (6 bases). Germline V gene sequence: CDR1 LNHDA, CDR2 SQIVND (reference sequence). The V end lost 7 bases, the J end lost 2 bases, and 14 bases lay between the germline ends. This CDR3 has 14 residues. The CDR3 sequence is CASTGHQKNYGYTF. CDR3 DNA: TGTGCCAGTACGGGACATCAGAAGAACTATGGCTACACCTTC.